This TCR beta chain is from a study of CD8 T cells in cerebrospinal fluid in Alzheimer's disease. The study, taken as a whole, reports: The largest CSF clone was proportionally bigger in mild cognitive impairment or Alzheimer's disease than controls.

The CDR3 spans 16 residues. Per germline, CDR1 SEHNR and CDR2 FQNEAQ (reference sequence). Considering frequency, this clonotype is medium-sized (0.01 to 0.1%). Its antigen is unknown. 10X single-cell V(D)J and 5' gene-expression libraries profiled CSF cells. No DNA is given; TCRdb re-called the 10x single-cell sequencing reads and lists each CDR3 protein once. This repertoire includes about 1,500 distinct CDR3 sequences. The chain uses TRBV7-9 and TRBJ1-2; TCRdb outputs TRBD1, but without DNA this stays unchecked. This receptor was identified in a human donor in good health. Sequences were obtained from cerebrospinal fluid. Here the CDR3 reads CASSLAGTGNNYGYTF.